This is a list of T cell receptor beta chains from one sample in a study of blood T cell repertoires in COVID-19. Assay used: immunoSEQ multiplex PCR; TCRdb lists only in-frame clones, some missing. Among around 19,000 clones, more than 85% were seen once, and the ten largest hold about 7.4%. Input material: peripheral blood. The receptors originated from a man aged 65-85 years with active COVID-19. CDR3s include the opening cysteine and the closing phenylalanine or tryptophan. D genes are given only for firm matches. Part of the rows lack a size; the others show once, few, many or a class for expanded clones.

CDR3,DNA,D,V,length,size,J
CASSQGGLGTEAFF,TGCGCCAGCAGCCAAGGGGGGCTGGGGACTGAAGCTTTCTTT,.,TRBV4-3,14,.,TRBJ1-1
CASSQASGVYNEQFF,TGTGCCAGCAGCCAGGCTAGCGGTGTATACAATGAGCAGTTCTTC,TRBD2,TRBV3-1/TRBV3-2,15,.,TRBJ2-1
CASSGQGTENTEAFF,TGTGCCAGCAGTGGACAGGGGACCGAGAACACTGAAGCTTTCTTT,TRBD1,TRBV2,15,.,TRBJ1-1
CASSLEGNGGTEAFF,TGCGCCAGCAGCTTAGAGGGGAACGGGGGCACTGAAGCTTTCTTT,.,TRBV5-1,15,.,TRBJ1-1
CASRYGDYGYTF,TGTGCCAGTAGATACGGGGACTATGGCTACACCTTC,.,TRBV19,12,.,TRBJ1-2
CASRTGVAFEQFF,TGTGCCAGCAGGACGGGAGTGGCCTTTGAGCAGTTCTTC,.,TRBV12-3/TRBV12-4,13,.,TRBJ2-1
CASSEGGLEDEQYF,TGTGCCAGCAGTGAAGGAGGGCTAGAGGACGAGCAGTACTTC,.,TRBV2,14,.,TRBJ2-7
CASSVGSQNYGYTF,TGTGCCAGCAGCGTAGGTTCACAGAACTATGGCTACACCTTC,.,TRBV9,14,.,TRBJ1-2
CASSYPIRPGVSQETQYF,TGTGCCAGCAGTTACCCCATCCGACCGGGAGTTAGCCAAGAGACCCAGTACTTC,.,TRBV6-2/TRBV6-3,18,.,TRBJ2-5
CASTGAGGADTQYF,TGTGCCAGCACCGGAGCGGGTGGGGCAGATACGCAGTATTTT,.,TRBV28,14,.,TRBJ2-3
CASSSSGSGGETQYF,TGTGCCAGCAGCTCCAGCGGGAGTGGGGGTGAGACCCAGTACTTC,TRBD2,TRBV7-9,15,.,TRBJ2-5
CASSPTAGGLGANVLTF,TGTGCCAGCAGCCCGACCGCGGGGGGGCTTGGGGCCAACGTCCTGACTTTC,TRBD2,TRBV5-4,17,once,TRBJ2-6
CSVQKVSAGQGLYEQYF,TGCAGCGTTCAAAAGGTATCAGCGGGACAGGGCCTATACGAGCAGTACTTC,TRBD1,TRBV29-1,17,.,TRBJ2-7
CASSLEAGANTEAFF,TGTGCCAGCAGCTTGGAGGCAGGGGCAAACACTGAAGCTTTCTTT,.,TRBV5-4,15,.,TRBJ1-1
CASSRGSGELFF,TGTGCCAGCAGCAGAGGGTCCGGGGAGCTGTTTTTT,.,TRBV11-1,12,few,TRBJ2-2
CATARGIDTQYF,TGTGCCACTGCCCGAGGCATAGATACGCAGTATTTT,.,TRBV28,12,.,TRBJ2-3
CASSFSQAPYEQYF,TGTGCCAGCAGCTTCTCCCAGGCCCCCTACGAGCAGTACTTC,.,TRBV7-9,14,.,TRBJ2-7
CASRLAEVQPQHF,TGTGCCAGCAGGCTCGCGGAGGTTCAGCCCCAGCATTTT,.,TRBV28,13,.,TRBJ1-5
CASQAPGSYEQYF,TGTGCCAGTCAAGCCCCCGGCTCCTACGAGCAGTACTTC,.,TRBV19,13,.,TRBJ2-7
CASRTGGFSAEAFF,TGTGCCAGTAGGACAGGGGGCTTTAGTGCTGAAGCTTTCTTT,TRBD1,TRBV7-2,14,.,TRBJ1-1
CASSLGLGLTETQYF,TGTGCCAGCAGCTTGGGCCTGGGCCTAACAGAGACCCAGTACTTC,.,TRBV7-7,15,.,TRBJ2-5
CSVGARPSSYEQYF,TGCAGCGTTGGAGCGCGCCCAAGCTCCTACGAGCAGTACTTC,.,TRBV29-1,14,.,TRBJ2-7
CASSPGGISRETQYF,TGTGCCAGCAGCCCCGGCGGGATCTCCAGGGAGACCCAGTACTTC,.,TRBV7-2,15,once,TRBJ2-5
CATSDTLTDRGRGGELFF,TGTGCCACCAGTGACACACTGACCGACAGGGGGCGCGGAGGGGAGCTGTTTTTT,TRBD1,TRBV24-1,18,.,TRBJ2-2
CSAPTGNGYTF,TGCAGTGCACCGACAGGGAATGGCTACACCTTC,TRBD1,TRBV20-1,11,.,TRBJ1-2
CASSIRRGQGTGELFF,TGTGCCAGTAGTATACGGAGGGGGCAGGGCACCGGGGAGCTGTTTTTT,.,TRBV19,16,.,TRBJ2-2
CASMRGGNQPQHF,TGTGCCAGCATGAGAGGAGGCAATCAGCCCCAGCATTTT,.,TRBV12-3/TRBV12-4,13,.,TRBJ1-5
CSVVLGVNQPQHF,TGCAGCGTTGTTTTAGGGGTCAATCAGCCCCAGCATTTT,.,TRBV29-1,13,.,TRBJ1-5
CASSPGQAPYEQYF,TGTGCCAGCTCACCGGGACAGGCCCCCTACGAGCAGTACTTC,TRBD1,TRBV18,14,.,TRBJ2-7
CASSLDRVETQYF,TGTGCCAGCAGTCTGGACAGGGTTGAGACCCAGTACTTC,TRBD1,TRBV28,13,.,TRBJ2-5
CASSLDRRAYNEQFF,TGTGCCAGCAGCTTAGATAGAAGAGCCTACAATGAGCAGTTCTTC,.,TRBV7-8,15,.,TRBJ2-1
CASSPAQGPNSPLHF,TGTGCCAGCAGTCCGGCACAGGGTCCCAATTCACCCCTCCACTTT,.,TRBV7-9,15,.,TRBJ1-6
CASSLASSYNEQFF,TGTGCCAGCAGCTTAGCCAGCTCCTACAATGAGCAGTTCTTC,.,TRBV7-2,14,once,TRBJ2-1
CASILNRGGTEAFF,TGTGCCAGCATCTTAAACAGGGGAGGCACTGAAGCTTTCTTT,TRBD1,TRBV6-5,14,.,TRBJ1-1
CASSPGTGEQYF,TGTGCCAGCAGCCCCGGGACAGGGGAGCAGTACTTC,TRBD1,TRBV5-4,12,.,TRBJ2-7
CASSGTGLNGYTF,TGTGCCAGCAGCGGGACAGGGTTAAATGGCTACACCTTC,TRBD1,TRBV7-8,13,.,TRBJ1-2
CASSQRGGQNNEQFF,TGTGCCAGCAGCCAGCGGGGTGGACAGAACAATGAGCAGTTCTTC,.,TRBV11-3,15,.,TRBJ2-1
CASSRTLPYEQYF,TGTGCCAGCAGTCGGACACTTCCCTACGAGCAGTACTTC,.,TRBV28,13,.,TRBJ2-7
CASTTAGRIYGYTF,TGTGCCAGCACCACCGCGGGGAGGATCTATGGCTACACCTTC,.,TRBV6-5,14,.,TRBJ1-2
CATSDGTGREGYEQYF,TGTGCCACCAGTGACGGAACGGGGAGGGAAGGCTACGAGCAGTACTTC,TRBD2,TRBV24-1,16,.,TRBJ2-7
CSVDITGWNGYTF,TGCAGCGTTGATATTACGGGGTGGAATGGCTACACCTTC,.,TRBV29-1,13,.,TRBJ1-2
CASSRLAASDTQYF,TGTGCCAGTAGCAGACTAGCGGCCTCCGATACGCAGTATTTT,TRBD2,TRBV19,14,.,TRBJ2-3
CASSLTVYEQYF,TGTGCCAGCAGCCTGACAGTATACGAGCAGTACTTC,.,TRBV6-5,12,.,TRBJ2-7
CASSQGSGLNSNQPQHF,TGTGCCAGCAGCCAAGGGTCCGGACTTAATAGCAATCAGCCCCAGCATTTT,.,TRBV3-1/TRBV3-2,17,.,TRBJ1-5
CASSEGLAPYNEQFF,TGTGCCAGCAGTGAGGGACTAGCGCCCTACAATGAGCAGTTCTTC,TRBD2,TRBV28,15,.,TRBJ2-1
CASSFKGYYSGANVLTF,TGTGCCAGCAGCTTCAAGGGGTATTACTCTGGGGCCAACGTCCTGACTTTC,.,TRBV7-2,17,.,TRBJ2-6
CASSAGRATGELFF,TGTGCCAGCAGTGCCGGCAGGGCCACCGGGGAGCTGTTTTTT,.,TRBV2,14,once,TRBJ2-2
CASSLAVTYNEQFF,TGTGCCAGTAGTTTGGCGGTTACCTACAATGAGCAGTTCTTC,.,TRBV19,14,.,TRBJ2-1
CASSREEGREQYF,TGCGCCAGCAGCCGGGAGGAGGGGCGGGAGCAGTACTTC,.,TRBV4-3,13,.,TRBJ2-7
CASSPPYGASNQPQHF,TGTGCCAGCAGTCCGCCTTATGGGGCAAGCAATCAGCCCCAGCATTTT,.,TRBV28,16,.,TRBJ1-5
CASSSGTVTTNEKLFF,TGCGCCAGCAGCTCCGGGACAGTTACAACTAATGAAAAACTGTTTTTT,TRBD1,TRBV5-1,16,.,TRBJ1-4
CASSSYNEQFF,TGTGCCAGTTCGTCCTACAATGAGCAGTTCTTC,.,TRBV28,11,.,TRBJ2-1
CASNLWPTHGYTF,TGTGCCAGCAACCTTTGGCCGACACATGGCTACACCTTC,.,TRBV5-4,13,.,TRBJ1-2
CASSWSGTGYEQYF,TGTGCCAGCAGCTGGTCCGGGACAGGCTACGAGCAGTACTTC,TRBD1,TRBV7-2,14,.,TRBJ2-7
CASSLVSVNYGYTF,TGTGCCAGCAGCTTGGTATCCGTAAACTATGGCTACACCTTC,.,TRBV5-4,14,few,TRBJ1-2
CATSDPTGGTGELFF,TGTGCCACCAGTGATCCGACAGGGGGGACCGGGGAGCTGTTTTTT,TRBD1,TRBV24-1,15,.,TRBJ2-2
CASSLGGATDGLGGYTF,TGCGCCAGCAGCTTGGGCGGGGCGACGGACGGTCTTGGTGGCTACACCTTC,.,TRBV5-1,17,once,TRBJ1-2